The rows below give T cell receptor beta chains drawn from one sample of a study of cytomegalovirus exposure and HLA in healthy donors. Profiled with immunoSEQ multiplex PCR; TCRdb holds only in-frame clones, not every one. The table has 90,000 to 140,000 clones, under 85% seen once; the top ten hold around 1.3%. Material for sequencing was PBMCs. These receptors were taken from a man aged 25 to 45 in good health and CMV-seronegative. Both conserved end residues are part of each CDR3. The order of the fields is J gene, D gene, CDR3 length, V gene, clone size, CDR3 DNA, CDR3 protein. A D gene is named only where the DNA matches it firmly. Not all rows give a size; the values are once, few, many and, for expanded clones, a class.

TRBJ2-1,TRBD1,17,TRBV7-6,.,TGTGCCAGCAAACGGGACAGAGCTCAACGGGGTGACGTTGAGCAGTTCTTC,CASKRDRAQRGDVEQFF
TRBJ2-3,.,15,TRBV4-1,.,TGCGCCAGCAGCCAAGATCAGGCGACAACAGATACGCAGTATTTT,CASSQDQATTDTQYF
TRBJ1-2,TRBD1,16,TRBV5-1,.,TGCGCCAGCAGCTCCCTGACAGGGGCCCATAACTATGGCTACACCTTC,CASSSLTGAHNYGYTF
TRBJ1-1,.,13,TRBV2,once,TGTGCCAGCAGCGGGGGAGCGAACACTGAAGCTTTCTTT,CASSGGANTEAFF
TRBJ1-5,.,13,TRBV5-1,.,TGCGCCAGCAGTCCGGGGATGGGTCAGCCCCAGCATTTT,CASSPGMGQPQHF
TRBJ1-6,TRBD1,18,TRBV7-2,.,TGTGCCAGCAGCTTAAGACAGGGTGAAATCTCCTATAATTCACCCCTCCACTTT,CASSLRQGEISYNSPLHF
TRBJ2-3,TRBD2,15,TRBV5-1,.,TGCGCCAGCAGTTTCGGGGGGGCCTCGGGAGATACGCAGTATTTT,CASSFGGASGDTQYF
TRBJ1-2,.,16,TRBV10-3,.,TGTGCCATCAGTGAGTCGACTCAAGGACTGGCCTATGGCTACACCTTC,CAISESTQGLAYGYTF
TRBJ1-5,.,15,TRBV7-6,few,TGTGCCAGCAGCTTATACAGGGCCCTGGCTCAGCCCCAGCATTTT,CASSLYRALAQPQHF
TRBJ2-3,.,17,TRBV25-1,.,TGTGCCAGCAGTGAATCGAATTTTAGACTAGGCCCAGATACGCAGTATTTT,CASSESNFRLGPDTQYF
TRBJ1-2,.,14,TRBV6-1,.,TGTGCCAGCAGTGAAGCAGGGAGGTATCATGGCTACACCTTC,CASSEAGRYHGYTF
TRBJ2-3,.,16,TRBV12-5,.,TGTGCTAGTGGCCCGTACCCGAGGGCTTACACAGATACGCAGTATTTT,CASGPYPRAYTDTQYF
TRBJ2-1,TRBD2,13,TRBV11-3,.,TGTGCCAGCATGAAAGCGGGAGGATATGAGCAGTTCTTC,CASMKAGGYEQFF
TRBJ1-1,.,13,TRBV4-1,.,TGCGCCAGCAGCCAAGTTAGGGGAACTGAAGCTTTCTTT,CASSQVRGTEAFF
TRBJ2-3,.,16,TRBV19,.,TGTGCCAGTAGGGGGCCGGCAGGGAGGATGGCAGATACGCAGTATTTT,CASRGPAGRMADTQYF
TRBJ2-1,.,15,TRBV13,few,TGTGCCAGCAGCTCTACGTTAAGCTCCTACAATGAGCAGTTCTTC,CASSSTLSSYNEQFF
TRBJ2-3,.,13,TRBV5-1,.,TGCGCCAGCAGCTTGCCCGGCACAGATACGCAGTATTTT,CASSLPGTDTQYF
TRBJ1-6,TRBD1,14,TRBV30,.,TGTGCCTGGGGCGACAGGGGCTTTAATTCACCCCTCCACTTT,CAWGDRGFNSPLHF
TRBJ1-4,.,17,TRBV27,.,TGTGCCAGCCCCTTCGGGCATGAGAGGGTCAATAATGAAAAACTGTTTTTT,CASPFGHERVNNEKLFF
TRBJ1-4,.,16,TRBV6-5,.,TGTGCCAGCAGTTTGGGCTTTGGGAGAGTTAATGAAAAACTGTTTTTT,CASSLGFGRVNEKLFF
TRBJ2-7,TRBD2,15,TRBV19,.,TGTGCCAGTAGTATCCATAGCGGGGGAATCGGCGAGCAGTACTTC,CASSIHSGGIGEQYF
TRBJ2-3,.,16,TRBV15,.,TGTGCCACCAGCAGTTCATCGCTAGAAGGAACAGATACGCAGTATTTT,CATSSSSLEGTDTQYF
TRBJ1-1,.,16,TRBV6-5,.,TGTGCCAGCAGTTACTCGCGGAGGAAAGGGCACACTGAAGCTTTCTTT,CASSYSRRKGHTEAFF
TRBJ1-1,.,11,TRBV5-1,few,TGCGCCAGCAGCTTCTCCACTGAAGCTTTCTTT,CASSFSTEAFF
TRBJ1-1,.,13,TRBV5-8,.,TGTGCCAGCAGCTTGACAGCGGGAGGCATGGCTTTCTTT,CASSLTAGGMAFF
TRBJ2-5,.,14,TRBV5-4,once,TGTGCCAGCAGCTTGGGAGGGGGCCAAGAGACCCAGTACTTC,CASSLGGGQETQYF
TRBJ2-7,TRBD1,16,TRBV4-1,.,TGCGCCAGCAGGCTCGGGCCCGGGACAGGGTCCTACGAGCAGTACTTC,CASRLGPGTGSYEQYF
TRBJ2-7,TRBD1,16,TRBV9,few,TGTGCCAGCAGCCCAACTGGGACAGGGGGCACCTACGAGCAGTACTTC,CASSPTGTGGTYEQYF
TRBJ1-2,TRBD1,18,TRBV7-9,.,TGTGCCAGCAGCTTAGGTCAGGACAGGGCAGCCCCTAACTATGGCTACACCTTC,CASSLGQDRAAPNYGYTF
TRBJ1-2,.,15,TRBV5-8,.,TGTGCCAGCAGCTTGGGTTATAGGGGAAACTATGGCTACACCTTC,CASSLGYRGNYGYTF
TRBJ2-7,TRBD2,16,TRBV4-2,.,TGTGCCAGCAGCCAAGATCGAGCTAGCGGAACCTACGAGCAGTACTTC,CASSQDRASGTYEQYF
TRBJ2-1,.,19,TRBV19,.,TGTGCCAGTAGTCCCCGCGCGGTATTTGAGGGCCTTTCCTACAATGAGCAGTTCTTC,CASSPRAVFEGLSYNEQFF
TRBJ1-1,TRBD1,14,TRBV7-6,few,TGTGCCAGCACCCCGGGACAGGGGAACACTGAAGCTTTCTTT,CASTPGQGNTEAFF
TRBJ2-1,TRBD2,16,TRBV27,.,TGTGCCAGCAGTTTATCAGCGGGAGAAGGGGGCAATGAGCAGTTCTTC,CASSLSAGEGGNEQFF
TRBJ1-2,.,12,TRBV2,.,TGTGCCAGCAGCCAGACAGGTTCTGACTACACCTTC,CASSQTGSDYTF
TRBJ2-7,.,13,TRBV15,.,TGTGCCACCAGCAGACGACAGTCCTACGAGCAGTACTTC,CATSRRQSYEQYF
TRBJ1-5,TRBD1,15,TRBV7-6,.,TGTGCCAGCAGCTTAGGCAGGGGGATGAATCAGCCCCAGCATTTT,CASSLGRGMNQPQHF
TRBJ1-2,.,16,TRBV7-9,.,TGTGCCAGCAGCTTAGTCTCTGCTACCGCTAACTATGGCTACACCTTC,CASSLVSATANYGYTF
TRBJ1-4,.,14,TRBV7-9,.,TGTGCCAGCGTGGCCGGGAGTCTCAATGAAAAACTGTTTTTT,CASVAGSLNEKLFF
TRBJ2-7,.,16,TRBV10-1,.,TGCGCCAGCAGTGAGTCCTGGGGCCCTCACTCCTACGAGCAGTACTTC,CASSESWGPHSYEQYF
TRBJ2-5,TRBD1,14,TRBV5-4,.,TGTGCCAGCAACCTGGACAGGTCACAAGAGACCCAGTACTTC,CASNLDRSQETQYF
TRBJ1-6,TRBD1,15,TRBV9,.,TGTGCCAGCAGCGCGGCCGGGACAGAAGATTCACCCCTCCACTTT,CASSAAGTEDSPLHF
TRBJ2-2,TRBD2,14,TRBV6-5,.,TGTGCCAGCAGGGGCGGGGGGGGCACCGGGGAGCTGTTTTTT,CASRGGGGTGELFF
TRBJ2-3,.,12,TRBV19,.,TGTGCCAGTAGTTATGGCACAGATACGCAGTATTTT,CASSYGTDTQYF
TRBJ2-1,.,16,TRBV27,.,TGTGCCAGCAGTTCTTTTGCACAGGGTCTGAACAATGAGCAGTTCTTC,CASSSFAQGLNNEQFF
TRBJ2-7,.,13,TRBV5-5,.,TGTGCCAGCAGCTTGGCCGGGAGCTACGAGCAGTACTTC,CASSLAGSYEQYF